A single T cell receptor (beta chain) is shown here with its context. Its antigen is still unknown. The data stem from a study of shared clonotypes between healthy human individuals. V trimming: 3 bases; J trimming: 5 bases; junction bases outside the gene matches: 0. The CDR3 sequence is 11 residues long. Germline V CDR1 and CDR2: GTSNPN, SVGIG (reference sequence). Regarding the study as a whole: Of the naive CD4 clonotypes, about 5% were shared across several donors.

Clones were read by immunoSEQ multiplex PCR, and TCRdb kept only the in-frame ones, dropping some. The data hold some 2.3 million clones, with over 85% observed a single time. This sequence joins TRBV30 and TRBJ2-7; 8 bases align to TRBD1. Material for sequencing was naive CD4+ T cells from PBMCs. Documented subset: CD45RA+ positively selected. This receptor was obtained from a man younger than 35 in good health. Some clones in this sample may be carry-over from other donors' samples. The CDR3 sequence: CAWRDRDEQYF. The CDR3 DNA reads TGTGCCTGGAGGGACAGGGACGAGCAGTACTTC.